This T cell receptor (beta chain) was recovered during a study of blood T cell repertoires in COVID-19. Study-level background: The samples span acute and convalescent COVID-19 from the United States, Italy and Spain. From T cells, B-cell-depleted T cells, or PBMCs came the material, which was cDNA or gDNA.

Germline values: CDR1 LNHDA, CDR2 SQIVND (reference sequence). CDR3 length: 16 amino acids. Trimming stripped 5 bases from V and 6 bases from J, with 20 bases between. In the study's own analysis: Nucleated cell number was recorded as an estimate derived from reference gene primer amplification. Clones were sequenced by immunoSEQ multiplex PCR, and TCRdb holds only the in-frame ones, with some missing. V and J calls plus clone size are reproduced from that table; the DNA served to infer D and trimming. Of over 25,000 clones in the sample, around 73% were seen once. V and J are TRBV19 and TRBJ2-1; D is possibly TRBD1 (6 bases). The sample consisted of peripheral blood. This receptor was obtained from a man older than 75 with acute or convalescent COVID-19. The CDR3 spells CASSPQLWDIGNEQFF. CDR3 bases: TGTGCCAGTAGTCCACAACTTTGGGACATTGGCAATGAGCAGTTCTTC.